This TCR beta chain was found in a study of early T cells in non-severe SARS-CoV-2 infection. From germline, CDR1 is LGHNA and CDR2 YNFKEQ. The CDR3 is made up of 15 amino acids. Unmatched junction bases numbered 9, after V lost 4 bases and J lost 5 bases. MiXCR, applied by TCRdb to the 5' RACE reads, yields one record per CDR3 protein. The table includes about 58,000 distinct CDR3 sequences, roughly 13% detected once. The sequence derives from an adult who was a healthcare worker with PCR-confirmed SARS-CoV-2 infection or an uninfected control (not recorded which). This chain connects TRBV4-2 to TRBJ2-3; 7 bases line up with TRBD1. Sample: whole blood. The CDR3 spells CASSLDREGIDTQYF. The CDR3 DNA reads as TGTGCCAGCAGCCTCGACAGGGAAGGCATAGATACGCAGTATTTT.